These T cell receptor beta chains were read from a single sample in a study of blood T cell repertoires in COVID-19. Generated by immunoSEQ multiplex PCR, the TCRdb table keeps only in-frame clones and is missing some. This table has 87,000 or so clones, around 82% appearing once. Sample: peripheral blood. The receptors come from a woman older than 75 with COVID-19, enrolled during active disease. CDR3s include the opening cysteine and the closing phenylalanine or tryptophan. The D gene is left open where the match is weak. Size is stated for part of the rows, as once, few or many counts, or as a class when the clone is expanded.

v_call	j_call	d_call	clone_size	cdr3_length	cdr3_aa	cdr3_nt
TRBV7-6	TRBJ1-5	TRBD1	few	18	CASSKYRTGRPSNQPQHF	TGTGCCAGCAGCAAATACCGGACAGGGCGACCTTCCAATCAGCCCCAGCATTTT
TRBV19	TRBJ1-5	.	.	15	CASTPSAGSNQPQHF	TGTGCCAGTACCCCCTCCGCCGGGAGCAATCAGCCCCAGCATTTT
TRBV7-3	TRBJ2-7	.	.	15	CASSLWGDLDGEQYF	TGTGCCAGCAGCTTATGGGGGGACTTGGACGGCGAGCAGTACTTC
TRBV30	TRBJ2-6	TRBD1	.	16	CAWNSDRAAGANVLTF	TGTGCCTGGAATTCGGACAGGGCCGCTGGGGCCAACGTCCTGACTTTC
TRBV6-5	TRBJ2-7	TRBD1	.	16	CASSYSRGQGFDEQYF	TGTGCCAGCAGTTACTCGAGGGGGCAGGGTTTCGACGAGCAGTACTTC
TRBV27	TRBJ2-7	TRBD1	.	13	CASRDRVVHEQYF	TGTGCCAGCCGGGACAGGGTGGTCCACGAGCAGTACTTC
TRBV5-1	TRBJ2-7	TRBD2	.	13	CASWREGVYEQYF	TGCGCCAGCTGGCGGGAGGGGGTCTACGAGCAGTACTTC
TRBV10-3	TRBJ2-7	TRBD2	few	13	CAIERDGSYEQYF	TGTGCCATTGAGCGGGACGGTTCCTACGAGCAGTACTTC
TRBV3-1/TRBV3-2	TRBJ2-1	.	.	15	CASSQEYFSYNEQFF	TGTGCCAGCAGCCAAGAGTACTTCTCCTACAATGAGCAGTTCTTC
TRBV7-3	TRBJ2-5	TRBD2	.	16	CASSLTGGLIRETQYF	TGTGCCAGCAGCTTAACGGGGGGGTTAATCCGGGAGACCCAGTACTTC
TRBV29-1	TRBJ2-5	.	.	12	CSVDPRGETQYF	TGCAGCGTTGATCCAAGAGGAGAGACCCAGTACTTC
TRBV7-2	TRBJ1-1	.	.	14	CASSFTDISTEAFF	TGTGCCAGCAGCTTTACCGACATCTCCACTGAAGCTTTCTTT
TRBV18	TRBJ1-1	.	.	15	CASSPFRVPDTEAFF	TGTGCCAGCTCACCTTTCAGGGTTCCGGACACTGAAGCTTTCTTT
TRBV5-1	TRBJ1-3	.	.	15	CASSLQGASGNTIYF	TGCGCCAGCAGCTTGCAAGGGGCCTCTGGAAACACCATATATTTT
TRBV19	TRBJ1-1	.	once	15	CASSILGGANTEAFF	TGTGCCAGTAGTATTCTCGGGGGGGCGAACACTGAAGCTTTCTTT
TRBV7-3	TRBJ2-2	TRBD2	.	17	CASSLILAGVGPGELFF	TGTGCCAGCAGCTTAATACTAGCGGGAGTGGGTCCCGGGGAGCTGTTTTTT
TRBV7-2	TRBJ2-7	.	.	14	CASSLGLFSYEQYF	TGTGCCAGCAGCTTAGGACTTTTCTCCTACGAGCAGTACTTC
TRBV4-1	TRBJ1-2	.	.	16	CASSPAPVGALTGYTF	TGCGCCAGCAGCCCCGCCCCTGTAGGGGCCCTAACGGGCTACACCTTC
TRBV5-1	TRBJ1-5	TRBD1	.	15	CASSPEGQLNQPQHF	TGCGCCAGCAGCCCCGAGGGACAGCTAAATCAGCCCCAGCATTTT
TRBV4-2	TRBJ2-3	.	.	15	CASSPFEVIPDTQYF	TGTGCCAGCAGCCCGTTTGAGGTGATACCCGATACGCAGTATTTT
TRBV18	TRBJ1-1	.	few	12	CASSPGGVEAFF	TGTGCCAGCTCACCCGGGGGGGTTGAAGCTTTCTTT
TRBV7-9	TRBJ2-5	TRBD2	.	15	CASSLGASGQETQYF	TGTGCCAGCAGCTTAGGTGCTAGCGGCCAAGAGACCCAGTACTTC
TRBV28	TRBJ2-1	.	once	16	CASSLWEALRGNEQFF	TGTGCCAGCAGTTTATGGGAGGCACTTCGGGGGAATGAGCAGTTCTTC
TRBV10-3	TRBJ2-7	TRBD1	.	12	CATTDRGHEQYF	TGTGCCACCACGGACAGGGGCCACGAGCAGTACTTC
TRBV9	TRBJ1-6	.	.	15	CASSNGAGSNSPLHF	TGTGCCAGCAGCAATGGAGCGGGGTCCAATTCACCCCTCCACTTT
TRBV7-3	TRBJ2-1	TRBD2	.	15	CASSLMLAGGNEQFF	TGTGCCAGCAGCTTAATGCTAGCGGGAGGGAATGAGCAGTTCTTC
TRBV11-2	TRBJ1-6	.	.	16	CASSLLDSSYNSPLHF	TGTGCCAGCAGCTTGCTAGACAGCTCCTATAATTCACCCCTCCACTTT
TRBV3-1/TRBV3-2	TRBJ2-2	.	.	12	CASSQEYGELFF	TGTGCCAGCAGCCAAGAGTACGGGGAGCTGTTTTTT
TRBV4-2	TRBJ1-1	.	few	15	CASSQGDTLNTEAFF	TGTGCCAGCAGCCAAGGAGACACTTTGAACACTGAAGCTTTCTTT
TRBV30	TRBJ2-7	TRBD1	.	13	CAWSGGQGTLHRF	TGTGCCTGGAGTGGGGGACAGGGAACTCTCCATCGGTTC
TRBV25-1	TRBJ2-7	TRBD1	.	16	CASSEPWGQGALRQYF	TGTGCCAGCAGTGAACCTTGGGGACAGGGGGCTCTAAGGCAGTACTTC
TRBV9	TRBJ1-2	.	.	16	CASSVAAGVGNYGYTF	TGTGCCAGCAGCGTAGCGGCAGGGGTTGGTAACTATGGCTACACCTTC
TRBV18	TRBJ1-1	TRBD1	.	16	CASSPMGTALSTEAFF	TGTGCCAGCTCACCGATGGGGACAGCCTTGAGCACTGAAGCTTTCTTT
TRBV7-9	TRBJ1-1	.	.	15	CASSLNRLTNTEAFF	TGTGCCAGCAGCCTCAACCGGTTAACGAACACTGAAGCTTTCTTT
TRBV9	TRBJ2-1	.	.	17	CASSRSGGVGGSNEQFF	TGTGCCAGCAGCCGCTCAGGAGGGGTTGGCGGGTCGAATGAGCAGTTCTTC
TRBV2	TRBJ2-1	.	.	14	CASSEDSPYNEQFF	TGTGCCAGCAGTGAAGACTCACCCTACAATGAGCAGTTCTTC
TRBV5-1	TRBJ1-1	TRBD1	.	15	CASSPGDSQYTEAFF	TGCGCCAGCAGCCCGGGGGACAGCCAGTACACTGAAGCTTTCTTT
TRBV5-4	TRBJ2-3	TRBD2	.	16	CASSLASGARTDTQYF	TGTGCCAGCAGCTTGGCTAGCGGGGCGCGGACAGATACGCAGTATTTT
TRBV7-3	TRBJ2-1	.	once	15	CASSARDRERNEQFF	TGTGCCAGCAGCGCCCGGGATCGCGAACGGAATGAGCAGTTCTTC
TRBV5-6	TRBJ2-7	.	.	15	CASSPTGRGTYEQYF	TGTGCCAGCAGCCCGACAGGCCGCGGAACCTACGAGCAGTACTTC
TRBV25-1	TRBJ1-3	TRBD1	.	13	CASSRQGGNTIYF	TGTGCCAGCAGCCGACAGGGGGGAAACACCATATATTTT
TRBV11-2	TRBJ2-7	TRBD2	.	15	CASSFQRGGGYEQYF	TGTGCCAGCAGCTTCCAGCGGGGGGGTGGTTACGAGCAGTACTTC
TRBV7-2	TRBJ2-1	.	.	12	CASSLDSYKQFF	TGTGCCAGCAGCTTGGACAGCTATAAGCAGTTCTTC
TRBV5-1	TRBJ2-2	TRBD2	.	15	CASSWLAGDTGELFF	TGCGCCAGCAGCTGGCTAGCGGGAGACACCGGGGAGCTGTTTTTT
TRBV4-1	TRBJ2-2	.	.	18	CASSQGGAGTMNTGELFF	TGCGCCAGCAGCCAAGGTGGCGCGGGGACGATGAACACCGGGGAGCTGTTTTTT
TRBV7-9	TRBJ1-2	.	.	13	CASSNRADYGYTF	TGTGCCAGCAGCAACAGGGCCGACTATGGCTACACCTTC